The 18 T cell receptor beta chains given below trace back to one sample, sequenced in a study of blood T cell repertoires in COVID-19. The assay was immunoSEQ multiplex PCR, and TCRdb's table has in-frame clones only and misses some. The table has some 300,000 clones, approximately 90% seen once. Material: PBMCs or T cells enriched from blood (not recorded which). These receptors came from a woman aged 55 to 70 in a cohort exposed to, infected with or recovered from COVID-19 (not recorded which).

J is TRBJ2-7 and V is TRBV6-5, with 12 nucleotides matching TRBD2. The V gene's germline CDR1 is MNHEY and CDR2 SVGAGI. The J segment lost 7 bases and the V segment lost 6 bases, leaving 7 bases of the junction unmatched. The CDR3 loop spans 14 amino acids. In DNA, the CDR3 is TGTGCCAGCAGCCGACTAGCGGGAGAGCGAGAGCAGTACTTC. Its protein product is CASSRLAGEREQYF.

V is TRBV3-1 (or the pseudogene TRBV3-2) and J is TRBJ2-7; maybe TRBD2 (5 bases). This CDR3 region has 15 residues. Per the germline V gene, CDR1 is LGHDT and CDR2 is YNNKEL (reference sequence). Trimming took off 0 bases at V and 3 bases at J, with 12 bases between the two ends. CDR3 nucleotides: TGTGCCAGCAGCCAAGACCTCTCTGGACTCTACGAGCAGTACTTC. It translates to CASSQDLSGLYEQYF.

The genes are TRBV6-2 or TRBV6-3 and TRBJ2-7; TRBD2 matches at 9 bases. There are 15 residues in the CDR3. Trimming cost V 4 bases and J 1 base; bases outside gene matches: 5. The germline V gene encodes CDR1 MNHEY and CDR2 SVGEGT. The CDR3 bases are TGTGCCAGCAGTTGGGGTAGCGGGAGATCCTACGAGCAGTACTTC. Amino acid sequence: CASSWGSGRSYEQYF.

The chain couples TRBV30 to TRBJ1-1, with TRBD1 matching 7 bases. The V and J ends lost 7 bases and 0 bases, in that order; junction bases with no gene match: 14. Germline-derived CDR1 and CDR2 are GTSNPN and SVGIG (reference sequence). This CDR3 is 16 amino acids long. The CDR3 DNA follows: TGTGCCTCCCTTCGGGACAGTCGTTATATGAACACTGAAGCTTTCTTT. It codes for CASLRDSRYMNTEAFF.

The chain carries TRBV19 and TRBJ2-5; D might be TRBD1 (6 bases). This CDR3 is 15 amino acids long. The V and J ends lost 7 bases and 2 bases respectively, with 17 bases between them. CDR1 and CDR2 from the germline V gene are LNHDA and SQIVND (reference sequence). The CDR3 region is CASTPGTLGQETQYF. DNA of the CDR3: TGTGCCAGTACCCCGGGGACATTGGGGCAAGAGACCCAGTACTTC.

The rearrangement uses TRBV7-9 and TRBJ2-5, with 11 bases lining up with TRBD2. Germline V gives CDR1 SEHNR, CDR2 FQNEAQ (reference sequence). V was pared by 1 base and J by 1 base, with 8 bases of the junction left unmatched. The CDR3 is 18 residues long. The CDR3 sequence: CASSLGLAGGQLQETQYF. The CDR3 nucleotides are TGTGCCAGCAGCTTAGGGCTAGCGGGAGGCCAGCTCCAAGAGACCCAGTACTTC.

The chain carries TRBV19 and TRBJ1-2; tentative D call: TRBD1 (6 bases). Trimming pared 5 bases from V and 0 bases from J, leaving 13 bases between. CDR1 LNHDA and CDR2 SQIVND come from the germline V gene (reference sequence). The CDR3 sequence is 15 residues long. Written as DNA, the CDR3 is TGTGCCAGTAGTGCAGACAGGAGAGCTAACTATGGCTACACCTTC. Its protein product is CASSADRRANYGYTF.

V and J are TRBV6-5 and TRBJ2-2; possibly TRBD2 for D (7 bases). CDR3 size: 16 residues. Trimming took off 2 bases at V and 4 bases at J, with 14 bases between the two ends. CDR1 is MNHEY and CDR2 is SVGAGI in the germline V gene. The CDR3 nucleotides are TGTGCCAGCAGTTACGGGGGGGCAGGGAGCACCGGGGAGCTGTTTTTT. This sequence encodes CASSYGGAGSTGELFF.

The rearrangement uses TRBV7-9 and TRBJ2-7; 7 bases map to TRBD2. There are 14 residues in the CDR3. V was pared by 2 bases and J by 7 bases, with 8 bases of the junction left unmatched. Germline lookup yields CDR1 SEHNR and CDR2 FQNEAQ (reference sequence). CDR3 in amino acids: CASSLLAGAGEQYF. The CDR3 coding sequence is TGTGCCAGCAGCTTACTTGCGGGAGCAGGGGAGCAGTACTTC.

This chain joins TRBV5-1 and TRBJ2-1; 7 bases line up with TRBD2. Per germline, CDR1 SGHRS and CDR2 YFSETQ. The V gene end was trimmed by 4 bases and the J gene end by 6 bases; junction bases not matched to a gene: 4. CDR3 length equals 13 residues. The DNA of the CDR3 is TGCGCCAGCAGCGCCGGACTAGTCAATGAGCAGTTCTTC. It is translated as CASSAGLVNEQFF. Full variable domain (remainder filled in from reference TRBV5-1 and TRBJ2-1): KAGVTQTPRYLIKTRGQQVTLSCSPISGHRSVSWYQQTPGQGLQFLFEYFSETQRNKGNFPGRFSGRQFSNSRSEMNVSTLELGDSALYLCASSAGLVNEQFFGPGTRLTVL.

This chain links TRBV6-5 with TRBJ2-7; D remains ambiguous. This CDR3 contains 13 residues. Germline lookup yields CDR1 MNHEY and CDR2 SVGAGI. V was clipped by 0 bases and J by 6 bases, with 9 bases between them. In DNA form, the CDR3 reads TGTGCCAGCAGTTACTCGTCGTATTCCGAGCAGTACTTC. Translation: CASSYSSYSEQYF.

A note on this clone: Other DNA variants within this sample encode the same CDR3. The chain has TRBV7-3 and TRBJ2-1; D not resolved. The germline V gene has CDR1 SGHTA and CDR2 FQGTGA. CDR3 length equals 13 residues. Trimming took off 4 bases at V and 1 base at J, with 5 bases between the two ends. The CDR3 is CASSSGSYNEQFF. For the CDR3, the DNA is TGTGCCAGCAGCTCCGGGTCCTACAATGAGCAGTTCTTC. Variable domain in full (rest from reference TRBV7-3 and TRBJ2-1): GAGVSQTPSNKVTEKGKYVELRCDPISGHTALYWYRQSLGQGPEFLIYFQGTGAADDSGLPNDRFFAVRPEGSVSTLKIQRTERGDSAVYLCASSSGSYNEQFFGPGTRLTVL.

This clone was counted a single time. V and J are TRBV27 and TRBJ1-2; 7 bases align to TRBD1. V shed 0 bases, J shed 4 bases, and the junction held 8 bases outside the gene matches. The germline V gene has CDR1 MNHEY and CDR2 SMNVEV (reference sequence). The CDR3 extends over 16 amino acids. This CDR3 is CASSLSGGQLIYGYTF. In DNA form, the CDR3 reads TGTGCCAGCAGTTTATCGGGGGGACAGCTTATCTATGGCTACACCTTC.

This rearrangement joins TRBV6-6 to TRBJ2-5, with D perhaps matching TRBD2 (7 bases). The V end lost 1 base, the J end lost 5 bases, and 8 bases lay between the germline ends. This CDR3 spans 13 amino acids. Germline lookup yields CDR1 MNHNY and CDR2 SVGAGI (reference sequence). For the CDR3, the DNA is TGTGCCAGCAGTTACTGGGGGGGCGAGACCCAGTACTTC. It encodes CASSYWGGETQYF.

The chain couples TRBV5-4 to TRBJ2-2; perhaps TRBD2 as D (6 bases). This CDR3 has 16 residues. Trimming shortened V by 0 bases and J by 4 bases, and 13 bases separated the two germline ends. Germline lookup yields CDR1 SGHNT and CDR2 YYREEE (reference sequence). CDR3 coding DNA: TGTGCCAGCAGCTTGGAACTAGCAGGAGCCACCGGGGAGCTGTTTTTT. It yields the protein CASSLELAGATGELFF. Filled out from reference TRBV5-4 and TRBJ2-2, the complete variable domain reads ETGVTQSPTHLIKTRGQQVTLRCSSQSGHNTVSWYQQALGQGPQFIFQYYREEENGRGNFPPRFSGLQFPNYSSELNVNALELDDSALYLCASSLELAGATGELFFGEGSRLTVL.

As DNA, the CDR3 is TGTGCCACCAGTCCAGAGGGACAGGGTTACGGGGAGCTGTTTTTT. Its translation: CATSPEGQGYGELFF. The chain couples TRBV24-1 to TRBJ2-2, with TRBD1 identical over 9 bases. The CDR3 runs to 15 residues. CDR1 is KGHDR and CDR2 is SFDVKD in the germline V gene. V lost 6 bases, J lost 7 bases, and 8 bases stayed unmatched.

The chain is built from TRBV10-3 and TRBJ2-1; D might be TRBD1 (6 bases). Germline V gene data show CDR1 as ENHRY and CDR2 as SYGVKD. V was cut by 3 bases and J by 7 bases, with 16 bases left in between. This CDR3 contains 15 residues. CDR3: CAISERQGSGNEQFF. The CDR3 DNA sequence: TGTGCCATCAGTGAACGGCAGGGGTCAGGGAATGAGCAGTTCTTC.

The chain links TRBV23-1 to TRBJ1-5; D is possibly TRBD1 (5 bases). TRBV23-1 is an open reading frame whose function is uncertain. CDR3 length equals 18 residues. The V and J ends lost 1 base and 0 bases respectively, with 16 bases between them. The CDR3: CASSQWGPTDDSNQPQHF. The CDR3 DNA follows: TGCGCCAGCAGTCAATGGGGCCCGACTGACGATAGCAATCAGCCCCAGCATTTT.